The next 18 T cell receptor beta chains were all read from a single sample in a study of cytomegalovirus exposure and HLA in healthy donors. PCR employed 60 Vbeta and 13 Jbeta primers. Clones were sequenced by immunoSEQ multiplex PCR, and TCRdb holds only the in-frame ones, with some missing. The sample records around 130,000 clones, about four fifths being singletons. The sample comprised PBMCs. These receptors came from a man aged 18 to 29 in good health and CMV-seronegative.

This clone was observed a single time. The chain is built from TRBV9 and TRBJ1-3; 7 nucleotides line up with TRBD1. CDR3 size: 15 residues. Unmatched junction bases numbered 4, after V lost 3 bases and J lost 1 base. CDR1 and CDR2 from the germline V gene are SGDLS and YYNGEE. CDR3 coding DNA: TGTGCCAGCAGCGGGACGACAGGGTCTGGAAACACCATATATTTT. Translation gives CASSGTTGSGNTIYF.

This chain links TRBV7-9 with TRBJ1-1, with D maybe TRBD1 (5 bases). This CDR3 comprises 16 residues. Between the trimmed V and J ends, which lost 5 bases and 0 bases, there was a span of 16 bases. Germline CDR1 reads SEHNR; CDR2 reads FQNEAQ (reference sequence). The CDR3 loop reads CASSPSPGLLNTEAFF. In nucleotides, the CDR3 is TGTGCCAGCAGCCCAAGTCCGGGACTTTTGAACACTGAAGCTTTCTTT. Supplemented by reference TRBV7-9 and TRBJ1-1, the full variable domain reads DTGVSQNPRHKITKRGQNVTFRCDPISEHNRLYWYRQTLGQGPEFLTYFQNEAQLEKSRLLSDRFSAERPKGSFSTLEIQRTEQGDSAMYLCASSPSPGLLNTEAFFGQGTRLTVV.

The rearrangement joins TRBV9 to TRBJ1-2; possibly TRBD1 for D (5 bases). The V and J ends lost 0 bases and 9 bases respectively, with 15 bases between them. This CDR3 comprises 14 residues. Per germline, CDR1 SGDLS and CDR2 YYNGEE. The CDR3 nucleotides read TGTGCCAGCAGCGTAGACCCACAGGCTACAAGCTACACCTTC. Amino acid sequence: CASSVDPQATSYTF.

V gene TRBV27 combines with J gene TRBJ2-7, with D unresolved. In germline, CDR1 is MNHEY, CDR2 SMNVEV (reference sequence). V dropped 5 bases and J dropped 0 bases, with 5 bases sitting between them. The CDR3 is 12 amino acids. The CDR3 DNA reads TGTGCCAGCAGTCCCAGCTCCTACGAGCAGTACTTC. Translation gives CASSPSSYEQYF.

The chain joins TRBV6-5 to TRBJ1-1; D uncertain. This CDR3 has 14 amino acids. The V end lost 0 bases, the J end lost 8 bases, and 13 bases lay between the germline ends. CDR1 is MNHEY, CDR2 SVGAGI, per germline. The CDR3 nucleotides read TGTGCCAGCAGTTACTCGAGGTCTGGGTCCGAAGCTTTCTTT. Protein product: CASSYSRSGSEAFF.

V gene TRBV2 combines with J gene TRBJ2-7; TRBD1 might be the D (6 bases). Germline CDR1 reads SNHLY; CDR2 reads FYNNEI. This CDR3 has 14 amino acids. Trimming pared 6 bases from V and 7 bases from J, leaving 19 bases between. Here the CDR3 reads CASRGAVDHREQYV. The CDR3 DNA reads TGTGCCAGCAGGGGGGCCGTTGATCATAGGGAGCAGTACGTC.

The chain uses TRBV27 and TRBJ2-5; 8 nucleotides line up with TRBD2. The J call may be wrong; the DNA end is better matched by TRBJ2-7. CDR1 and CDR2 from the germline V gene are MNHEY and SMNVEV (reference sequence). The CDR3 extends over 14 amino acids. The DNA of the CDR3 is TGTGCCAGCAGCGTAGCGGGATGGGGTTACGAGCAGTACTTC. Translated: CASSVAGWGYEQYF.

The chain joins TRBV7-3 to TRBJ2-3, with a possible D match to TRBD1 (5 bases). The V end lost 5 bases, the J end lost 3 bases, and 12 bases lay between the germline ends. The CDR3 contains 14 residues. Germline loops: CDR1 SGHTA, CDR2 FQGTGA. The CDR3 nucleotides read TGTGCCAGCAGCGAACAGGCTAATACAGATACGCAGTATTTT. Protein product: CASSEQANTDTQYF.

The chain carries TRBV7-9 and TRBJ2-1, with TRBD1 as a possible D gene (6 bases). Germline CDR1 SEHNR, CDR2 FQNEAQ (reference sequence). Trimming pared 5 bases from V and 6 bases from J, leaving 17 bases between. CDR3 length: 15 residues. CDR3 region: CASSTDGARGNEQFF. The CDR3 DNA follows: TGTGCCAGCAGCACAGATGGGGCCAGGGGCAATGAGCAGTTCTTC.

This chain uses TRBV19 with TRBJ2-3; 11 bases match TRBD1. The trim removed 1 base at V and 3 bases at J, leaving 9 bases unmatched. This CDR3 region has 18 residues. Germline V gene lookup returns CDR1 LNHDA and CDR2 SQIVND (reference sequence). CDR3 region: CASSIGDRTGGLTDTQYF. CDR3 sequence (DNA): TGTGCCAGTAGTATAGGGGACCGGACAGGGGGCTTGACAGATACGCAGTATTTT.

This rearrangement joins TRBV7-2 to TRBJ2-3, with TRBD2 matching 10 bases. The CDR3 sequence is 17 residues long. V was clipped by 1 base and J by 1 base; unmatched bases: 5. CDR1 and CDR2 from the germline V gene are SGHTA and FQGNSA. The CDR3 loop is CASSLVSGTSGTDTQYF. In DNA form, the CDR3 reads TGTGCCAGCAGCTTAGTCAGTGGGACTAGCGGCACAGATACGCAGTATTTT.

The chain links TRBV19 to TRBJ2-6, with TRBD2 as a possible D gene (6 bases). Germline V lookup: CDR1 LNHDA, CDR2 SQIVND (reference sequence). Between the trimmed V and J ends, which lost 11 bases and 0 bases, there was a span of 26 bases. The CDR3 extends over 19 amino acids. The CDR3 nucleotides are TGTGCCTTCTCAATGCCCCGGGACTTCGAGTTCTCTGGGGCCAACGTCCTGACTTTC. Its protein is CAFSMPRDFEFSGANVLTF.

V and J are TRBV5-8 and TRBJ1-2, with unresolved D. The CDR3 totals 13 residues. Germline assignment: CDR1 SGHTS and CDR2 YDEGEE. The ends were cut back, 1 base at V and 8 bases at J, with 12 bases in the middle. CDR3 protein: CASSLTFVRGYTF. For the CDR3, the DNA is TGTGCCAGCAGCTTGACCTTTGTCCGGGGCTACACCTTC.

J is TRBJ2-7 and V is TRBV18, with 7 positions matching TRBD1. V was clipped by 6 bases and J by 5 bases; unmatched bases: 10. The CDR3 loop spans 14 amino acids. Germline lookup yields CDR1 KGHSH and CDR2 LQKENI. CDR3 loop: CASSTRQGRDEQYV. CDR3 nucleotide sequence: TGTGCCAGCTCTACCCGACAGGGCCGGGACGAGCAGTACGTC.

The V gene is TRBV6-5, the J gene TRBJ2-1; a possible D gene is TRBD2 (6 bases). CDR3 size: 14 residues. V was pared by 6 bases and J by 7 bases, with 16 bases between. The germline V gene encodes CDR1 MNHEY and CDR2 SVGAGI. The CDR3 DNA sequence: TGTGCCAGCAGCCGCCCCGGGGGAAGGAATGAGCAGTTCTTC. This sequence encodes CASSRPGGRNEQFF.

The CDR3 coding sequence is TGCGCCAGCAGTCAGACTAGCGGGATGTACGAGCAGTACGTC. Translation: CASSQTSGMYEQYV. The V call is TRBV5-1, the J call TRBJ2-7; 11 nucleotides align to TRBD2. The V segment lost 5 bases and the J segment 4 bases; nucleotides outside the gene matches: 5. This CDR3 contains 14 residues. Germline loops: CDR1 SGHRS, CDR2 YFSETQ.

In this sample, this clone turned up a few times. The gene calls are TRBV7-3 and TRBJ1-1, with 7 bases that match TRBD1. The CDR3 totals 15 residues. The germline gives CDR1 SGHTA, CDR2 FQGTGA. The ends lost 5 bases at V and 1 base at J; junction bases unmatched: 7. CDR3 region: CASSPPGTANTEAFF. In DNA form, the CDR3 reads TGTGCCAGCAGCCCCCCGGGGACAGCGAACACTGAAGCTTTCTTT. The full variable domain, in which reference TRBV7-3 and TRBJ1-1 provide the parts outside the CDR3, is GAGVSQTPSNKVTEKGKYVELRCDPISGHTALYWYRQSLGQGPEFLIYFQGTGAADDSGLPNDRFFAVRPEGSVSTLKIQRTERGDSAVYLCASSPPGTANTEAFFGQGTRLTVV.

This clone was counted between two and nine times. The chain has TRBV19 and TRBJ1-4; 9 positions agree with TRBD1. The CDR3 is 14 residues long. Germline V CDR1 and CDR2: LNHDA, SQIVND (reference sequence). V shed 3 bases, J shed 8 bases, and the junction held 4 bases outside the gene matches. The CDR3 coding sequence is TGTGCCAGTAGTATCAGGACAGGGGCCGAAAAACTGTTTTTT. It specifies CASSIRTGAEKLFF.